Included here is one T cell receptor (beta chain) sequence, with context. The data derive from a study of blood T cell repertoires in COVID-19. About the study: Samples representing acute and convalescent COVID-19 were sourced from the United States, Italy and Spain. From T cells, B-cell-depleted T cells, or PBMCs came the material, which was cDNA or gDNA.

Here immunoSEQ multiplex PCR was the method, and the copy in TCRdb shows in-frame clones only, minus some. The repertoire includes approximately 230,000 clones, more than 75% of them detected once, and around 1.7% sits in the top ten. Germline V gene data show CDR1 as KGHSH and CDR2 as LQKENI. J was trimmed by 2 bases and V by 4 bases; bases with no gene match: 15. CDR3 length: 19 residues. Ages ranged from about 18 to 89 years, with residence in some 25 US areas. Input material: PBMCs or T cells enriched from blood (not recorded which). The J gene is TRBJ2-2, the V gene TRBV18; 8 bases match TRBD1. This clonotype was sampled from a man aged 35-49 years who had recovered from COVID-19. Here the CDR3 DNA reads TGTGCCAGCTCACACTCAAGCGTCGGGACAGGACACAACACCGGGGAGCTGTTTTTT. Protein sequence: CASSHSSVGTGHNTGELFF.